Listed here are 28 T cell receptor beta chains from one sample, sequenced in a study of intratumoral heterogeneity in liver cancer. Sequencing used immunoSEQ multiplex PCR; TCRdb keeps in-frame clones, though not all of them. The sample lists around 5,900 clones; about 71% were seen once. The sequences come from tumor-adjacent normal tissue, collected before any cancer treatment. The receptors were gathered from a man in his 70s with hepatocellular carcinoma.

The rearrangement links TRBV29-1 to TRBJ1-2; D unresolved. V was cut by 0 bases and J by 1 base, with 9 bases left in between. CDR3 length equals 14 residues. Germline CDR1 and CDR2: SQVTM and ANQGSEA. This CDR3 reads CSVEDVGYNYGYTF. CDR3 sequence (DNA): TGCAGCGTTGAAGATGTTGGCTATAACTATGGCTACACCTTC.

This rearrangement joins TRBV29-1 to TRBJ2-1; D is unresolved. The V end lost 2 bases, the J end lost 4 bases, and 6 bases lay between the germline ends. This CDR3 has 12 amino acids. Germline CDR1 is SQVTM and CDR2 is ANQGSEA. The CDR3 region has the DNA TGCAGCGTTGAAAGCAAGTACAATGAGCAGTTCTTC. Its protein product is CSVESKYNEQFF.

The V gene is TRBV7-2, the J gene TRBJ2-5, with D uncertain. The CDR3 has 14 residues. Germline values: CDR1 SGHTA, CDR2 FQGNSA. Trimming took off 1 base at V and 1 base at J, with 7 bases between the two ends. CDR3 amino acids: CASSLDPLQETQYF. The CDR3 region has the DNA TGTGCCAGCAGCTTAGACCCCCTCCAAGAGACCCAGTACTTC.

The chain has TRBV7-9 and TRBJ2-2; no clear D gene. This CDR3 region has 14 residues. Germline V lookup: CDR1 SEHNR, CDR2 FQNEAQ (reference sequence). Trimming left V 5 bases short and J 8 bases short, with 15 bases between. The CDR3, as DNA: TGTGCCAGCAGCGACCGACCTCGAGAAGGGGAGCTGTTTTTT. This translates into CASSDRPREGELFF.

The rearrangement links TRBV6-2 or TRBV6-3 to TRBJ2-5; D is unresolved. V gave up 0 bases and J gave up 2 bases, with 7 bases separating them. The CDR3 contains 14 residues. The V gene's germline CDR1 is MNHEY and CDR2 SVGEGT. CDR3 amino acids: CASSYSSPQETQYF. CDR3 DNA sequence: TGTGCCAGCAGTTACTCCTCCCCACAAGAGACCCAGTACTTC.

This clone showed up just a few times. The chain combines TRBV24-1 with TRBJ2-2; the D gene is possibly TRBD1 (5 bases). Germline CDR1 is KGHDR and CDR2 is SFDVKD. V gave up 5 bases and J gave up 0 bases, with 12 bases separating them. This CDR3 region has 16 residues. In nucleotides, the CDR3 is TGTGCCACCAGTGCGGCGGACAACGCGAACACCGGGGAGCTGTTTTTT. This sequence encodes CATSAADNANTGELFF.

The J gene is TRBJ1-1, the V gene TRBV12-3 or TRBV12-4; 7 bases agree with TRBD1. The CDR3 has 13 amino acids. V lost 5 bases, J lost 3 bases, and 3 bases stayed unmatched. The CDR3 region is CASSTRGDTEAFF. CDR3 coding DNA: TGTGCCAGCAGTACCAGGGGGGACACTGAAGCTTTCTTT.

This chain connects TRBV27 to TRBJ1-5; D is unclear. The CDR3 length is 16 residues. The germline CDR1 and CDR2 sequences are MNHEY and SMNVEV (reference sequence). V lost 6 bases to trimming and J lost 0 bases, with 15 bases between them. This chain's CDR3 is CASRGTGSFSNQPQHF. CDR3 nucleotides: TGTGCCAGCAGAGGAACCGGATCTTTTAGCAATCAGCCCCAGCATTTT.

The chain recombines TRBV4-2 with TRBJ2-3; D uncertain. Germline V gene data show CDR1 as LGHNA and CDR2 as YNFKEQ. This CDR3 spans 15 amino acids. Trimming removed 0 bases from V and 0 bases from J, with 7 bases in between. CDR3 amino acids: CASSQEGISTDTQYF. The CDR3 DNA follows: TGTGCCAGCAGCCAAGAGGGGATTAGCACAGATACGCAGTATTTT.

The chain is built from TRBV5-4 and TRBJ1-4; no firm D call. With 4 bases removed from V and 0 bases from J, the gap between germline ends came to 13 bases. Germline lookup yields CDR1 SGHNT and CDR2 YYREEE (reference sequence). This CDR3 is 16 amino acids long. Here the CDR3 DNA reads TGTGCCAGCAGCCTCGATCCGATAGCAACTAATGAAAAACTGTTTTTT. Protein: CASSLDPIATNEKLFF.

V and J are TRBV2 and TRBJ1-5, with 10 bases matching TRBD1. Losses at the gene ends were 5 bases for V and 6 bases for J; bases not matched to a gene: 4. The CDR3 is 14 amino acids. The V gene's germline CDR1 is SNHLY and CDR2 FYNNEI. DNA for the CDR3: TGTGCCAGCAGTTCCGACAGGGGGCGTCAGCCCCAGCATTTT. Translating it yields CASSSDRGRQPQHF.

V is TRBV6-1 and J is TRBJ1-4, with 8 bases matching TRBD1. This CDR3 is 17 amino acids long. Per the germline V gene, CDR1 is MNHNS and CDR2 is SASEGT. Trimming at V came to 1 base and at J to 5 bases, leaving 9 bases not matched to a gene. The CDR3 sequence: CASSEGFKRQGNEKLFF. DNA of the CDR3: TGTGCCAGCAGTGAAGGATTTAAGAGACAGGGGAATGAAAAACTGTTTTTT.

The V call is TRBV6-5, the J call TRBJ1-2; 9 bases map to TRBD1. With V trimmed by 10 bases and J by 6 bases, 12 bases remained unmatched. The CDR3 sequence is 14 residues long. CDR1 is MNHEY, CDR2 SVGAGI, per germline. The CDR3 DNA reads as TGTGCCATCGTTGTACAGGGGGCGTATGATGGCTACACCTTC. Translating it yields CAIVVQGAYDGYTF.

A few counts support this clone. This sequence joins TRBV6-2 or TRBV6-3 and TRBJ1-6; no clear D. Trimming left V 2 bases short and J 10 bases short, with 15 bases between. Germline assignment: CDR1 MNHEY and CDR2 SVGEGT. The CDR3 extends over 15 amino acids. As DNA, the CDR3 is TGTGCCAGCAGTTACGTCGGGGTAGGACGATCACCCCTCCACTTT. Its protein is CASSYVGVGRSPLHF.

V gene TRBV7-9 combines with J gene TRBJ1-6; no reliable D call. CDR1 and CDR2 from the germline V gene are SEHNR and FQNEAQ (reference sequence). The CDR3 is 13 amino acids. Trimming cost V 1 base and J 8 bases, with 6 bases left between them. Here the CDR3 DNA reads TGTGCCAGCAGCTTAGAGCAGTATTCACCCCTCCACTTT. Protein: CASSLEQYSPLHF.

This clone was recorded once. This chain connects TRBV5-1 to TRBJ1-4; a possible D gene is TRBD1 (6 bases). The germline V and J ends were trimmed by 4 bases and 7 bases, with 14 bases remaining between them. Germline V gene sequence: CDR1 SGHRS, CDR2 YFSETQ. This CDR3 spans 14 amino acids. This chain's CDR3 is CASSARGVSEKLFF. The CDR3 nucleotides are TGCGCCAGCAGCGCCAGGGGCGTCAGTGAAAAACTGTTTTTT.

This chain connects TRBV24-1 to TRBJ2-5, with 7 bases matching TRBD2. There are 13 residues in the CDR3. V lost 5 bases and J lost 2; bases outside the gene matches: 1. The V gene's germline CDR1 is KGHDR and CDR2 SFDVKD. CDR3 nucleotides: TGTGCCACCAGTGGGGGGGGGCAAGAGACCCAGTACTTC. Protein product: CATSGGGQETQYF.

The J gene is TRBJ2-3, the V gene TRBV4-2; no reliable D call. The CDR3 sequence is 15 residues long. The germline CDR1 and CDR2 sequences are LGHNA and YNFKEQ. Deletions cut 3 bases from V and 2 bases from J, with 12 bases between. CDR3 protein: CASSQTQISTDTQYF. CDR3 bases: TGTGCCAGCAGCCAGACCCAGATATCCACAGATACGCAGTATTTT.

By sample share, this clone is medium-sized (0.01 to 0.1%). The chain carries TRBV14 and TRBJ1-2, with unresolved D. CDR1 SGHDN and CDR2 FVKESK come from the germline V gene. V lost 0 bases and J lost 3, with 14 bases in between. The CDR3 runs to 16 residues. The CDR3 DNA is TGTGCCAGCAGCCAAGATAGGGAGGCAGATCACTATGGCTACACCTTC. It is translated as CASSQDREADHYGYTF.

Worth noting for this clone: Compared with germline, one end of the junction differs, possibly owing to a read error. V usage is TRBV18 and J usage is TRBJ2-1; TRBD1 is a possible D gene (5 bases). This CDR3 comprises 15 residues. Germline V lookup: CDR1 KGHSH, CDR2 LQKENI. The CDR3 reads CASSPERTGYNDQFF. Here the CDR3 DNA reads TGTGCCAGCTCACCTGAACGTACAGGTTACAATGATCAGTTCTTC.

CDR3 DNA: TGTGCCACCAGCAGAGGGCGACACGACACAGATACGCAGTATTTT. Translating it yields CATSRGRHDTDTQYF. The chain couples TRBV15 to TRBJ2-3; D is unclear. Germline values: CDR1 LNHNV, CDR2 YYDKDF (reference sequence). CDR3 size: 15 residues. The V and J ends lost 1 base and 2 bases respectively, with 10 bases between them.

The rearrangement uses TRBV19 and TRBJ1-2; TRBD1 agrees at 12 bases. The CDR3 runs 17 residues. The V gene end was trimmed by 10 bases and the J gene end by 6 bases; junction bases not matched to a gene: 18. CDR1 LNHDA and CDR2 SQIVND come from the germline V gene (reference sequence). In nucleotides, the CDR3 is TGTGCCATTAAGTCGCCGGGGACAGGGGGCTTTTTGGATGGCTACACCTTC. This gives the protein CAIKSPGTGGFLDGYTF.

This clone showed up just a few times. This chain joins TRBV7-9 and TRBJ1-6; D unresolved. The CDR3 covers 14 residues. The germline V gene has CDR1 SEHNR and CDR2 FQNEAQ (reference sequence). Trimming stripped 1 base from V and 6 bases from J, with 7 bases between. The CDR3: CASSLDLGNSPLHF. CDR3 DNA: TGTGCCAGCAGCTTAGACCTTGGTAATTCACCCCTCCACTTT. Based on the CDR3 plus reference TRBV7-9 and TRBJ1-6, the full variable domain is DTGVSQNPRHKITKRGQNVTFRCDPISEHNRLYWYRQTLGQGPEFLTYFQNEAQLEKSRLLSDRFSAERPKGSFSTLEIQRTEQGDSAMYLCASSLDLGNSPLHFGNGTRLTVT.

The CDR3: CASSIGGPNTEAFF. The CDR3 DNA is TGTGCCAGTAGTATAGGAGGGCCGAACACTGAAGCTTTCTTT. This sequence joins TRBV19 and TRBJ1-1; D gene unclear. Per germline, CDR1 LNHDA and CDR2 SQIVND (reference sequence). The CDR3 contains 14 residues. V was pared by 1 base and J by 1 base, with 7 bases between.

This clone has a handful of counts. The genes are TRBV4-2 and TRBJ2-4, with D uncertain. V was shortened by 0 bases and J by 6 bases, with 6 bases between the two germline ends. The CDR3 totals 13 residues. Germline V CDR1 and CDR2: LGHNA, YNFKEQ. CDR3 coding DNA: TGTGCCAGCAGCCAAGATTACCGAAACATTCAGTACTTC. Amino acid sequence: CASSQDYRNIQYF.

This clone has more than one count but fewer than ten. The rearrangement joins TRBV9 to TRBJ2-7, with 9 bases identical to TRBD1. The CDR3 is 17 amino acids. After removal of 4 bases from V and 1 base from J, the junction contained 12 bases not matched to a gene. Germline CDR1 SGDLS, CDR2 YYNGEE. The chain's CDR3 is CASSPPLQGASSYEQYF. In nucleotides, the CDR3 is TGTGCCAGCAGCCCTCCTTTACAGGGGGCTAGTTCCTACGAGCAGTACTTC.

The chain couples TRBV15 to TRBJ2-2, with 7 nucleotides matching TRBD2. CDR1 is LNHNV and CDR2 is YYDKDF in the germline V gene (reference sequence). With V trimmed by 3 bases and J by 1 base, 11 bases remained unmatched. This CDR3 is 18 amino acids long. Written as DNA, the CDR3 is TGTGCCACCAGCAGTCCTATAGCGGGCCCGGGGAACACCGGGGAGCTGTTTTTT. It specifies CATSSPIAGPGNTGELFF.

V usage is TRBV12-3 or TRBV12-4 and J usage is TRBJ1-3; D is uncertain. Trimming stripped 7 bases from V and 4 bases from J, with 11 bases between. This CDR3 region has 13 residues. In DNA, the CDR3 is TGTGCCAGCATGGTTAGGCCCGGAAACACCATATATTTT. This sequence encodes CASMVRPGNTIYF.